The 22 T cell receptor beta chains presented below share a single source sample, sequenced in a study of control samples from healthy donors and cancer patients. TCRdb keeps only in-frame clones here, not all; method: immunoSEQ multiplex PCR. This sample yields 130,000 to 150,000 clones, of which approximately 91% are seen a single time; around 8.2% belongs to the top ten. Sequencing input: blood. These receptors all come from a woman under 40 in good health.

The chain is built from TRBV3-1 (or the pseudogene TRBV3-2) and TRBJ2-5; D uncertain. The germline V and J ends were trimmed by 2 bases and 4 bases, with 8 bases remaining between them. Germline loops: CDR1 LGHDT, CDR2 YNNKEL (reference sequence). The CDR3 is 13 amino acids. As DNA, the CDR3 is TGTGCCAGCAGCCAACATACTCCAGAGACCCAGTACTTC. Translation: CASSQHTPETQYF.

This clone was picked up one time. The chain combines TRBV3-1 (or the pseudogene TRBV3-2) with TRBJ2-1; the D gene is possibly TRBD2 (6 bases). The CDR3 runs 13 residues. Trimming removed 1 base at V and 9 bases at J, with 10 bases between. Germline CDR1 reads LGHDT; CDR2 reads YNNKEL (reference sequence). The CDR3 coding sequence is TGTGCCAGCAGCCAAGGGGCCGGGAGTGAGCAGTTCTTC. Translation: CASSQGAGSEQFF.

The gene calls are TRBV27 and TRBJ2-1, with D perhaps TRBD2 (6 bases). The CDR3 covers 17 residues. The germline V gene encodes CDR1 MNHEY and CDR2 SMNVEV (reference sequence). V dropped 6 bases and J dropped 0 bases, with 18 bases sitting between them. The DNA of the CDR3 is TGTGCCAGCAGACTCGTGGACTATGGATTCTCCTACAATGAGCAGTTCTTC. This sequence encodes CASRLVDYGFSYNEQFF.

V usage is TRBV21-1 and J usage is TRBJ1-1. TRBV21-1 is assigned pseudogene status. The CDR3 has 12 residues. The CDR3 DNA sequence: TGTGCCAGCAGCACGAAGAACACTGAAGCTTTCTTT. This translates into CASSTKNTEAFF.

The rearrangement uses TRBV6-5 and TRBJ2-3; a weak D match, TRBD1 (6 bases). The CDR3 consists of 14 residues. Germline values: CDR1 MNHEY, CDR2 SVGAGI. Trimming removed 4 bases at V and 3 bases at J, with 11 bases between. CDR3 DNA: TGTGCCAGCAGTTCCGGGCAGGGGACAGATACGCAGTATTTT. This translates into CASSSGQGTDTQYF.

This rearrangement joins TRBV19 to TRBJ1-2; D gene unclear. This CDR3 is 14 amino acids long. The V gene lost 6 bases and the J gene lost 4 bases, with 15 bases spanning the gap. CDR1 and CDR2 from the germline V gene are LNHDA and SQIVND (reference sequence). The CDR3: CASSLRTDSYGYTF. The CDR3 nucleotides read TGTGCCAGTAGCCTCCGGACGGACTCCTATGGCTACACCTTC.

The chain joins TRBV15 to TRBJ1-5; 11 bases align to TRBD1. This CDR3 region has 17 residues. Losses at the gene ends were 5 bases for V and 1 base for J; bases not matched to a gene: 7. CDR1 and CDR2 from the germline V gene are LNHNV and YYDKDF (reference sequence). The CDR3 region has the DNA TGTGCCACCAGCCCGCGGACAGGGGGCTGGAGCAATCAGCCCCAGCATTTT. Its protein is CATSPRTGGWSNQPQHF. Complete variable domain (other parts from reference TRBV15 and TRBJ1-5): DAMVIQNPRYQVTQFGKPVTLSCSQTLNHNVMYWYQQKSSQAPKLLFHYYDKDFNNEADTPDNFQSRRPNTSFCFLDIRSPGLGDTAMYLCATSPRTGGWSNQPQHFGDGTRLSIL.

The CDR3 DNA sequence: TGTGCCATCAGGACGCAGACAGATCAGCCCCAGCATTTT. It translates to CAIRTQTDQPQHF. The V and J genes are TRBV10-3 and TRBJ1-5; D perhaps matches TRBD1 (5 bases). CDR1 is ENHRY, CDR2 SYGVKD, per germline. The CDR3 is 13 amino acids. The germline V and J ends were trimmed by 6 bases and 5 bases, with 11 bases remaining between them.

The chain uses TRBV11-2 and TRBJ2-3, with a weak D call TRBD2 (6 bases). The CDR3 has 15 residues. Germline lookup yields CDR1 SGHAT and CDR2 FQNNGV. Trimming pared 1 base from V and 5 bases from J, leaving 13 bases between. CDR3 loop: CASSLGRTNLDTQYF. CDR3 nucleotides: TGTGCCAGCAGCTTAGGTCGGACTAACCTAGATACGCAGTATTTT.

The rearrangement uses TRBV19 and TRBJ1-6; tentatively, D is TRBD1 (5 bases). The CDR3 covers 16 residues. The V end was cut by 5 bases, the J end by 0 bases, with 11 bases between. Germline assignment: CDR1 LNHDA and CDR2 SQIVND (reference sequence). CDR3 in DNA: TGTGCCAGTAGTGCGACAGTTTACTCCTATAATTCACCCCTCCACTTT. This translates into CASSATVYSYNSPLHF.

V and J are TRBV28 and TRBJ1-6; possible D gene TRBD1, 6 bases. The CDR3 has 15 residues. V was shortened by 5 bases and J by 9 bases, with 17 bases between the two germline ends. Germline CDR1 MDHEN, CDR2 SYDVKM. CDR3: CASSPTRTGISPLHF. For the CDR3, the DNA is TGTGCCAGCAGTCCCACTAGAACAGGGATTTCACCCCTCCACTTT.

This chain links TRBV25-1 with TRBJ1-1; maybe TRBD1 (5 bases). The germline V and J ends were trimmed by 1 base and 3 bases, with 15 bases remaining between them. The CDR3 consists of 16 residues. CDR1 MGHDK and CDR2 SYGVNS come from the germline V gene. The CDR3 loop is CASSESPRGGDTEAFF. CDR3 DNA: TGTGCCAGCAGTGAATCACCCCGGGGAGGGGACACTGAAGCTTTCTTT.

This chain links TRBV28 with TRBJ2-3, with 7 positions matching TRBD2. The V gene's germline CDR1 is MDHEN and CDR2 SYDVKM. The CDR3 runs to 12 residues. With 11 bases clipped from V and 4 bases from J, the junction kept 6 bases outside the gene matches. CDR3 nucleotide sequence: TGTGCCTCGGCAGGGAGGGCAGATACGCAGTATTTT. As protein: CASAGRADTQYF.

The gene calls are TRBV11-3 and TRBJ2-7; D remains ambiguous. With 5 bases removed from V and 4 bases from J, the gap between germline ends came to 15 bases. From germline, CDR1 is SGHNT and CDR2 YENEEA. CDR3 size: 14 residues. Here the CDR3 reads CASSPALYPYEQYF. CDR3 in DNA: TGTGCCAGCAGCCCAGCACTATATCCGTACGAGCAGTACTTC.

The V and J genes are TRBV19 and TRBJ1-1; a possible D gene is TRBD1 (5 bases). The V gene lost 5 bases and the J gene lost 8 bases, with 18 bases spanning the gap. Germline V CDR1 and CDR2: LNHDA, SQIVND (reference sequence). This CDR3 has 14 residues. The CDR3 sequence is CASSPPGRPGEAFF. In DNA form, the CDR3 reads TGTGCCAGTAGTCCCCCGGGGCGGCCGGGGGAAGCTTTCTTT.

This chain connects TRBV2 to TRBJ1-4; D call uncertain. Germline loops: CDR1 SNHLY, CDR2 FYNNEI. V lost 2 bases and J 7 bases, leaving 14 bases between the germline ends. The CDR3 contains 15 residues. The CDR3: CASSEFGIPGEKLFF. The CDR3 region has the DNA TGTGCCAGCAGTGAATTTGGAATCCCCGGTGAAAAACTGTTTTTT.

The CDR3 region is CASSPSGIYGYTF. For the CDR3, the DNA is TGCGCCAGCAGCCCCTCCGGGATCTATGGCTACACCTTC. The chain is built from TRBV5-1 and TRBJ1-2; D is uncertain. V was pared by 4 bases and J by 4 bases, with 11 bases between. The CDR3 spans 13 residues. Per the germline V gene, CDR1 is SGHRS and CDR2 is YFSETQ.

This rearrangement joins TRBV30 to TRBJ1-2; 7 positions agree with TRBD1. This CDR3 comprises 15 residues. The germline CDR1 and CDR2 sequences are GTSNPN and SVGIG (reference sequence). The V gene end was trimmed by 2 bases and the J gene end by 4 bases; junction bases not matched to a gene: 10. The DNA for the CDR3 is TGTGCCTGGAGTAAGGACAGGATACTCATCTATGGCTACACCTTC. Protein sequence: CAWSKDRILIYGYTF. Variable domain in full (rest from reference TRBV30 and TRBJ1-2): SQTIHQWPATLVQPVGSPLSLECTVEGTSNPNLYWYRQAAGRGLQLLFYSVGIGQISSEVPQNLSASRPQDRQFILSSKKLLLSDSGFYLCAWSKDRILIYGYTFGSGTRLTVV.

This clone was seen a few times. The V gene is TRBV24-1, the J gene TRBJ1-3, with D tentatively TRBD1 (5 bases). This CDR3 contains 19 residues. Germline V gene lookup returns CDR1 KGHDR and CDR2 SFDVKD. V was trimmed by 7 bases and J by 0 bases, leaving 24 bases between them. The CDR3 region has the DNA TGTGCCACCAGCGAATCCCGTGACAGAGCTTCTAGCTCTGGAAACACCATATATTTT. This gives the protein CATSESRDRASSSGNTIYF.

The chain carries TRBV11-2 and TRBJ2-1, with 7 bases aligning to TRBD2. J lost 9 bases, V lost 3 bases, and 8 bases had no gene match. The CDR3 is 14 residues long. CDR1 is SGHAT and CDR2 is FQNNGV in the germline V gene. CDR3 sequence (DNA): TGTGCCAGCAGCTTTGGCGGGAGAAAAACTGAGCAGTTCTTC. Translated: CASSFGGRKTEQFF.

The chain couples TRBV6-2 or TRBV6-3 to TRBJ1-5; the match to TRBD1 covers 8 bases. The V segment lost 2 bases and the J segment 0 bases; nucleotides outside the gene matches: 9. The CDR3 covers 18 residues. Germline CDR1 MNHEY, CDR2 SVGEGT. The CDR3 DNA is TGTGCCAGCAGTTACCATACAGGGGGAGCTTATAGCAATCAGCCCCAGCATTTT. This codes for CASSYHTGGAYSNQPQHF.

The genes are TRBV2 and TRBJ1-1; D is uncertain. The CDR3 is 13 residues long. Trimming left V 4 bases short and J 10 bases short, with 16 bases between. Germline V gene data show CDR1 as SNHLY and CDR2 as FYNNEI. CDR3 nucleotides: TGTGCCAGCAGTGGGTTCGTAGCGCTGGGAGCTTTCTTT. Translating gives CASSGFVALGAFF.